This T cell receptor beta chain emerged from a study of cytomegalovirus exposure and HLA in healthy donors. The study's findings and limits: Available immune exposure information covered CMV serostatus only.

A remark on this clone: Its specificity is unknown.

PCR used 60 Vbeta primers and 13 Jbeta primers. TCRdb's table, derived via immunoSEQ multiplex PCR, lists solely in-frame clones and lacks some. The repertoire has approximately 250,000 clones, 80% to 90% of them found once; the top ten carry roughly 0.22%. The sequence came from a girl aged 2 to 10 in good health and CMV-seronegative. Specimen: PBMCs.

CDR3 loop: CASSDFRTTASPLHF. The CDR3 DNA reads TGTGCCAGCAGTGATTTTCGGACAACCGCTTCACCCCTCCACTTT. The V call is TRBV2, the J call TRBJ1-6; D is perhaps TRBD1 (5 bases). Trimming pared 3 bases from V and 9 bases from J, leaving 15 bases between. From germline, CDR1 is SNHLY and CDR2 FYNNEI. The CDR3 sequence is 15 residues long.